Shown below are 9 T cell receptor beta chains from a single sample sequenced in a study of blood T cells in healthy people across ages. A second PCR of roughly 7 to 11 cycles used a sample-barcoded 5' primer and a J-beta primer mix. MiXCR, applied by TCRdb to the 5' RACE reads, yields one record per CDR3 protein. The sample has almost 550,000 distinct CDR3 sequences, around 24% seen once. The data were also submitted as part of a second study, on T cells of mothers and their children.

The sample consisted of blood. The receptors were sampled from a boy under 18 in good health.

This clonotype has just a few counts. The V gene is TRBV20-1, the J gene TRBJ1-1; D not certain. V was shortened by 6 bases and J by 3 bases, with 14 bases between the two germline ends. This CDR3 has 13 residues. The germline CDR1 and CDR2 sequences are DFQATT and SNEGSKA (reference sequence). The CDR3 loop reads CSAPGMWDTEAFF. DNA of the CDR3: TGCAGTGCACCGGGCATGTGGGACACTGAAGCTTTCTTT.

This clonotype appeared a few times. This chain links TRBV5-5 with TRBJ1-6, with D unclear. This CDR3 has 15 amino acids. Germline loops: CDR1 SGHKS, CDR2 YYEKEE (reference sequence). V lost 4 bases, J lost 6 bases, and 14 bases lay in between. In DNA, the CDR3 is TGTGCCAGCAGCCCCGTTGCGGGTATTAATTCACCCCTCCACTTT. It codes for CASSPVAGINSPLHF.

The chain combines TRBV27 with TRBJ1-1; possibly TRBD1 for D (5 bases). The CDR3 extends over 13 amino acids. V lost 2 bases, J lost 7 bases, and 11 bases lay in between. Germline CDR1 reads MNHEY; CDR2 reads SMNVEV (reference sequence). The CDR3 sequence is CASSLQGQVEAFF. The CDR3 coding sequence is TGTGCCAGCAGTTTACAGGGTCAGGTTGAAGCTTTCTTT.

J is TRBJ2-7 and V is TRBV20-1; possibly TRBD2 for D (6 bases). This CDR3 has 12 amino acids. V dropped 3 bases and J dropped 2 bases, with 8 bases sitting between them. Germline CDR1 and CDR2: DFQATT and SNEGSKA (reference sequence). The CDR3 protein is CSASGSPYEQYF. In DNA, the CDR3 is TGCAGTGCTAGCGGGAGTCCCTACGAGCAGTACTTC.

The chain links TRBV28 to TRBJ2-1; D perhaps matches TRBD1 (6 bases). The CDR3 is 14 residues long. Deletions cut 3 bases from V and 5 bases from J, with 11 bases between. From germline, CDR1 is MDHEN and CDR2 SYDVKM. CDR3 sequence: CASSLPGDNNEQFF. CDR3 coding DNA: TGTGCCAGCAGTTTGCCAGGGGACAACAATGAGCAGTTCTTC.

This clonotype was found a few times. The chain carries TRBV7-2 and TRBJ2-6; D is uncertain. The CDR3 has 12 amino acids. Germline CDR1 SGHTA, CDR2 FQGNSA. The V gene lost 5 bases and the J gene lost 10 bases, with 9 bases spanning the gap. CDR3 sequence: CASSPRFNVLTF. The CDR3 DNA reads TGTGCCAGCAGCCCGCGGTTTAACGTCCTGACTTTC.

This clonotype was seen more than once but under ten times. At one end the junction does not follow the germline gene, possibly because of a read error. The chain joins TRBV12-3 or TRBV12-4 to TRBJ2-5, with 10 bases lining up with TRBD2. CDR3 length: 14 residues. CDR3 residues: CASSLAGVRLEQYF. CDR3 DNA sequence: TGTGCCAGCAGTCTAGCGGGAGTCAGGTTGGAGCAGTACTTC.

This clonotype has just a few counts. The genes are TRBV25-1 and TRBJ2-1, with a weak D call TRBD2 (7 bases). The CDR3 loop spans 15 amino acids. Trimming took off 7 bases at V and 2 bases at J, with 15 bases between the two ends. CDR1 MGHDK and CDR2 SYGVNS come from the germline V gene. The CDR3 loop reads CASIPGGRPYNEQFF. Written as DNA, the CDR3 is TGTGCCAGCATCCCCGGGGGGCGTCCCTACAATGAGCAGTTCTTC.

This clonotype showed up just a few times. The chain joins TRBV20-1 to TRBJ1-2; weak D call: TRBD1 (5 bases). In germline, CDR1 is DFQATT, CDR2 SNEGSKA (reference sequence). The CDR3 is made up of 14 amino acids. The V gene lost 6 bases and the J gene lost 0 bases, with 14 bases spanning the gap. The CDR3 region is CSALTGGSNYGYTF. The DNA for the CDR3 is TGCAGTGCCCTGACGGGGGGATCTAACTATGGCTACACCTTC.